This T cell receptor (beta chain) was sequenced in a study of cytomegalovirus exposure and HLA in healthy donors. Study-level information: The approximately 120 validation repertoires were produced on the same platform as the roughly 660 repertoires of the first cohort. This was reported in a later analysis. Study findings and constraints: The classifier was said to identify cytomegalovirus status with high specificity and sensitivity.

Germline assignment: CDR1 MGHRA and CDR2 YSYEKL. The CDR3 is 14 residues long. After removal of 8 bases from V and 8 bases from J, the junction contained 9 bases not matched to a gene. Clones were sequenced by immunoSEQ multiplex PCR, and TCRdb holds only the in-frame ones, with some missing. The sample carries over 150,000 clones, about 88% recorded once. On this clone itself: Its specificity is unknown.

The chain combines TRBV4-1 with TRBJ1-4, with TRBD1 matching 9 bases. This receptor was identified in a man between 18 and 35 years old in good health and CMV-seropositive. Sequencing input: PBMCs. The CDR3 DNA reads TGCGCCAGCGGGGGGGACAGGGCCGAAGAAAAACTGTTTTTT. Translation: CASGGDRAEEKLFF.